This TCR beta chain was identified during a study of T cells after yellow fever vaccination. On the study more broadly: The authors prepared low-cell-number fractions using SMART-Seq v4 Ultra Low Input.

This clonotype showed up just a few times. What it binds is not known. Findings and caveats of the study: Most clones from primary vaccination were detected again post-booster (about 95% CD4, around 90% CD8). By day 5 rather than day 15, the secondary response had peaked, though it was weaker.

Per the germline V gene, CDR1 is DFQATT and CDR2 is SNEGSKA (reference sequence). Trimming cost V 0 bases and J 10 bases; bases outside gene matches: 14. This CDR3 is 18 amino acids long. The authors made TCR cDNA by 5'RACE template switching, adding a universal primer site and UMIs. Each CDR3 protein gets one entry after TCRdb re-called the 5' RACE reads with MiXCR. Of around 330,000 distinct CDR3 sequences in the sample, 3.6% were seen once. V gene TRBV20-1 combines with J gene TRBJ2-1, with TRBD2 matching over 14 bases. The TCR was taken from a man between 18 and 35 years old who received the YFV17D yellow fever vaccine. Source: PBMCs, taken on the day of the yellow fever booster vaccination. In nucleotides, the CDR3 is TGCAGTGCTAGAGATCGTAGTAGGGGACTAGCGGGGGTATGGGAGCAGTTCTTC. Encoded protein: CSARDRSRGLAGVWEQFF.